Included here is one T cell receptor (beta chain) sequence, with context. The missing CDR3 end, 3 residues past where the read stops, is filled in from the germline J gene. These data come from a study of T cells in women clearing cervical HPV infection. About the study: Case blood was drawn a median about 160 days after lesion detection.

Clones were sequenced by immunoSEQ multiplex PCR, and TCRdb holds only the in-frame ones, with some missing. The table lists about 33,000 clones. The CDR3 length is 18 residues. With 5 bases clipped from V and 1 base from J, the junction kept 15 bases outside the gene matches. The germline V gene has CDR1 LNHDA and CDR2 SQIVND (reference sequence). This sequence was found in a woman between 18 and 70 years old with a cervical HPV16 infection that either progressed to CIN3+ or cleared (not recorded which). The sample comprised blood buffy coat. The chain carries TRBV19 and TRBJ2-5, with TRBD2 matching 8 bases. The CDR3 sequence is CASSAPGQFAGGQETQYF. CDR3 DNA (partial): TGTGCCAGTAGTGCCCCGGGCCAGTTCGCGGGGGGCCAAGAGACC.